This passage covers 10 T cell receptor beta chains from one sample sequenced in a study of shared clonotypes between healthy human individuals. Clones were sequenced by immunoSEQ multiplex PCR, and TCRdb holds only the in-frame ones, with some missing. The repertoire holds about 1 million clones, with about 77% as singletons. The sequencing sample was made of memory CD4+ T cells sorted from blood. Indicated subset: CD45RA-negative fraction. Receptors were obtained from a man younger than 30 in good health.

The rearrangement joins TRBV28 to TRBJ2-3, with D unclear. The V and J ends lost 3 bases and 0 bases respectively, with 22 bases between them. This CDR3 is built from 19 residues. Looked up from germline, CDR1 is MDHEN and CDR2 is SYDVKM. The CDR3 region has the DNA TGTGCCAGCAGTTTTCCTAGGGCCTTCCTAATCTCTAGCACAGATACGCAGTATTTT. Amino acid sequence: CASSFPRAFLISSTDTQYF.

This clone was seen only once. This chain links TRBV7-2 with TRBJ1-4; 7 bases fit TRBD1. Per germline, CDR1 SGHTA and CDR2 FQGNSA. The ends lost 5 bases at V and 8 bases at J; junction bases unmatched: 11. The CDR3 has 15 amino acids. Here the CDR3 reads CASSTSTGLGEKLFF. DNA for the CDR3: TGTGCCAGCAGCACCTCGACAGGGCTTGGGGAAAAACTGTTTTTT.

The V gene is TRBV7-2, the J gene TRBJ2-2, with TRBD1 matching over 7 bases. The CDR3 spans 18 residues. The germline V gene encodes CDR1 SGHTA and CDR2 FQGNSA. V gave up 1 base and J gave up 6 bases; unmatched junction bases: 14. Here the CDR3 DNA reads TGTGCCAGCAGCTTAGGGCCAAACAGGGGAGTTGGCTCCGGGGAGCTGTTTTTT. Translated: CASSLGPNRGVGSGELFF.

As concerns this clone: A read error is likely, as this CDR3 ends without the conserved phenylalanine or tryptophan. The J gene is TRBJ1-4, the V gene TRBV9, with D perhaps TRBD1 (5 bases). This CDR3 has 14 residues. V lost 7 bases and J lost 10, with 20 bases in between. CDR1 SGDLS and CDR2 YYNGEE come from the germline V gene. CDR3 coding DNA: TGTGCCAGCGGTACAGGAAACCAATATGGAAAACTGTTTTTG. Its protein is CASGTGNQYGKLFL.

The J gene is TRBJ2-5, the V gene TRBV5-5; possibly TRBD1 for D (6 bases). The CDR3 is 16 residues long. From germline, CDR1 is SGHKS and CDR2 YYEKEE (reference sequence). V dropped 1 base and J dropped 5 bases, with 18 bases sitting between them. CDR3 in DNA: TGTGCCAGCAGCTTGTCGAGTACAGGGCGCGCGGAGACCCAGTACTTC. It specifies CASSLSSTGRAETQYF.

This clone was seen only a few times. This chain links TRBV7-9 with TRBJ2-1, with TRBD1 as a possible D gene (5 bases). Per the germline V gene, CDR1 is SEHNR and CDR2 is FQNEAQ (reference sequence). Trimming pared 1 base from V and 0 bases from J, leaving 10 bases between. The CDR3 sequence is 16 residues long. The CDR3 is CASSLGGTGSYNEQFF. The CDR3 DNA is TGTGCCAGCAGCTTAGGAGGCACAGGCTCCTACAATGAGCAGTTCTTC.

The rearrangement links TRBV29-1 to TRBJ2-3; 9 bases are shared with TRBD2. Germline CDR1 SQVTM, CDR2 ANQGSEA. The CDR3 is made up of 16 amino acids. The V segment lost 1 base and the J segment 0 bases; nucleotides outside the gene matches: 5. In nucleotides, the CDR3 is TGCAGCGTTGAAGTCACCACTAGCGGGAGCACAGATACGCAGTATTTT. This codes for CSVEVTTSGSTDTQYF.

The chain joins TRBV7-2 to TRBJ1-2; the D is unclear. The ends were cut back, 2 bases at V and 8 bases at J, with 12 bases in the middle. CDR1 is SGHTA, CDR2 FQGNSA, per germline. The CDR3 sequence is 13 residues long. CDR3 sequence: CASSLQPSMGYTF. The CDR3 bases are TGTGCCAGCAGCTTACAACCGTCGATGGGCTACACCTTC.

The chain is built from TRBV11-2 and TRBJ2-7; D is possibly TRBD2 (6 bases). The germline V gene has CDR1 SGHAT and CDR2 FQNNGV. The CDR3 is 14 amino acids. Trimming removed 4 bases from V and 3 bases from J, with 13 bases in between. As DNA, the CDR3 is TGTGCCAGCAGCTGGGGGGTTACGGGCTACGAGCAGTACTTC. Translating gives CASSWGVTGYEQYF.

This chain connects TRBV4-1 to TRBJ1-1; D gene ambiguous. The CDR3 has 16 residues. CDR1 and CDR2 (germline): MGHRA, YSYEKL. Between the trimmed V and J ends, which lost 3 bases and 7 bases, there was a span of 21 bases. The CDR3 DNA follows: TGCGCCAGCAGCCACGAAGATATCTGGGGAGTCGGTGAAGCTTTCTTT. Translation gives CASSHEDIWGVGEAFF.